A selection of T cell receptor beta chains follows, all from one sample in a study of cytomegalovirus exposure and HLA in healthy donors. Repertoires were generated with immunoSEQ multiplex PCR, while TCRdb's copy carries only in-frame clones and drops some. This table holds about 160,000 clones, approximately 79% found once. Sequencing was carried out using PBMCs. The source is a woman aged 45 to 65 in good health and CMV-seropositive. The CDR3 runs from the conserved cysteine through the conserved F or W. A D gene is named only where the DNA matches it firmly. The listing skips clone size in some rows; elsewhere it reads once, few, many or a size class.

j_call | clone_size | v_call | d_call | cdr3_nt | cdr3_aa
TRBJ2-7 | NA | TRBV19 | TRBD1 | TGTGCCAGTAGTAGCCCCGGGACAGGGGGCTACGAGCAGTACTTC | CASSSPGTGGYEQYF
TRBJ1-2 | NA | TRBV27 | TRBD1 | TGTGCCAGCAGTCTTACCCCTGACAGGGTCAGAGGCTACACCTTC | CASSLTPDRVRGYTF
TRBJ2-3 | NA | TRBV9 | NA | TGTGCCAGCAGGAGGGATACGCAGTATTTT | CASRRDTQYF
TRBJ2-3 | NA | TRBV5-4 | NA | TGTGCCAGCAGCTTTTTCCCTACAGATACGCAGTATTTT | CASSFFPTDTQYF
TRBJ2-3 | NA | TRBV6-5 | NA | TGTGCCAGCAGCAAACTAGACTCGACTACGCAGTATTTT | CASSKLDSTTQYF
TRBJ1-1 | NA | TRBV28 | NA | TGTGCCAGCAGTTCCCGGGGGAACACTGAAGCTTTCTTT | CASSSRGNTEAFF
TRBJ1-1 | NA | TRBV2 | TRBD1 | TGTGCCAGCACTAGAGGAAGGACAGGAATCATGAACACTGAAGCTTTCTTT | CASTRGRTGIMNTEAFF
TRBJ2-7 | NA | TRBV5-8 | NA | TGTGCCAGCAGCTTAGGACTAAGCTCCTACGAGCAGTACTTC | CASSLGLSSYEQYF
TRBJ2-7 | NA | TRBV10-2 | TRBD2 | TGCGCCAGCAGTGACCGCAGTCTTAATAGCGGGAGGGCTCTGAATCCCTACGAGCAGTACTTC | CASSDRSLNSGRALNPYEQYF
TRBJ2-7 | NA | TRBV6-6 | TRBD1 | TGTGCCAGCAATCCCGCGACAGGGGACTTCTACGGGCAGTACTTC | CASNPATGDFYGQYF
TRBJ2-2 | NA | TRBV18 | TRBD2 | TGTGCCAGCTCACCGGGACTAGCTAACACCGGGGAGCTGTTTTTT | CASSPGLANTGELFF
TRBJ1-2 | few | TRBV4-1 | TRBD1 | TGCGCCAGCAGCCCCCGGGACAGGGTTTATGGCTACACCTTC | CASSPRDRVYGYTF
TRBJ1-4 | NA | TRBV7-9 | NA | TGTGCCAGCAGCTTAAGCTCGTGGGGGCGGCAGGGGCGACGTGAAAAACTGTTTTTT | CASSLSSWGRQGRREKLFF
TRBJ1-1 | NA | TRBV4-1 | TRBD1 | TGCGCCAGCAGCCAAGATCTGGGGACAGGGAACACTGAAGCTTTCTTT | CASSQDLGTGNTEAFF
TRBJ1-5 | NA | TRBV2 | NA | TGTGCCAGCAGTGTACAGGGTTCTCAGCCCCAGCATTTT | CASSVQGSQPQHF
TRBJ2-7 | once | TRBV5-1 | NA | TGCGCCAGCAGCCCAGGAGGGTTCGGCGAGCAGTACTTC | CASSPGGFGEQYF
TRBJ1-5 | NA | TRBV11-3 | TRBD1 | TGTGCCAGCAGCTCCCGACAGGGCCGCAATCAGCCCCAGCATTTT | CASSSRQGRNQPQHF
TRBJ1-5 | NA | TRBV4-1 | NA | TGCGCCAGCAGCCCCCTAGGTAGCCTTAGCAATCAGCCCCAGCATTTT | CASSPLGSLSNQPQHF
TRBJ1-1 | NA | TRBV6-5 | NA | TGTGCCAGCAGCCCCCAATGGAACACTGAAGCTTTCTTT | CASSPQWNTEAFF
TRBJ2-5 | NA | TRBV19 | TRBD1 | TGTGCCAGTAGCCAGACAGGGGTCAACCAAGAGACCCAGTACTTC | CASSQTGVNQETQYF
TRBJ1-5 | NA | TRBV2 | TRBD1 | TGTGCCAGCACCTTAGACAGGGCGGGCAATCAGCCCCAGCATTTT | CASTLDRAGNQPQHF
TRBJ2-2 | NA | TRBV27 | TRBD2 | TGTGCCAGCAGTTTACTAGCGGTGGTCACCGGGGAGCTGTTTTTT | CASSLLAVVTGELFF
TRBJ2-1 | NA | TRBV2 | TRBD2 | TGTGCCAGCAGTCTAGCGGGGGGGCCCGGTGGTGAGCAGTTCTTC | CASSLAGGPGGEQFF
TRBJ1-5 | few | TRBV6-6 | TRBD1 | TGTGCCAGCAGTCCAACGGGACAGGAGTATCAGCCCCAGCATTTT | CASSPTGQEYQPQHF